This T cell receptor (beta chain) derives from a study of T-cell reconstitution after alpha-beta-depleted transplantation in children. The V gene's germline CDR1 is SEHNR and CDR2 FQNEAQ (reference sequence). The CDR3 covers 12 residues. V trimming: 4 bases; J trimming: 16 bases; junction bases outside the gene matches: 9. This clonotype has just a few counts. Its antigen remains unknown. Findings and caveats of the study: One year post-transplant, T-cell counts and diversity were largely derived from T cells produced anew. Surviving recipient cells, namely T cells and thymic progenitors, were the source of high day-60 TCRbeta diversity in some patients. About two months after transplant, alpha-beta T cells reportedly came from several hundred expanded graft clones.

A library of TCRbeta sequences, prepared with unique molecular identifiers, was generated. TCRdb processed the PCR reads anew with MiXCR; each CDR3 protein has one entry. The data show 780,000 or so distinct CDR3 sequences, roughly 16% seen once. V and J are TRBV7-9 and TRBJ2-1, with TRBD2 matching 8 bases. The sequence was obtained from a male patient aged 10 to 17 who had a stem cell transplant for acute lymphoblastic leukemia, so the T cells may come from the graft donor. The source material was PBMCs, mostly from graft donor cells, sampled 360 days after TCRalphabeta/CD19-depleted stem cell transplant. This CDR3 reads CASSSLAGRRFF. As DNA, the CDR3 is TGTGCCAGCAGCTCGCTAGCGGGCCGCCGATTCTTC.